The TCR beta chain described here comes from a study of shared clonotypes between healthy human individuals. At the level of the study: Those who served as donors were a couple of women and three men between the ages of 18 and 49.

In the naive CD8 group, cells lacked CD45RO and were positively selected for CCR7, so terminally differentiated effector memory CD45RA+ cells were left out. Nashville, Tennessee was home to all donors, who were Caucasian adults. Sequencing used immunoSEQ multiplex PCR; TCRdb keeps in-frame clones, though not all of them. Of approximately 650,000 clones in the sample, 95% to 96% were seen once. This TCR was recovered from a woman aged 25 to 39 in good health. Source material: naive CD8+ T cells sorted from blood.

The CDR3 bases are TGCGCCAGCAGTGGATGGACGGACGGATCGATAACGAACTATGGCTACACCTTC. It yields the protein CASSGWTDGSITNYGYTF. The J gene is TRBJ1-2, the V gene TRBV10-2, with no clear D. Trimming removed 4 bases at V and 2 bases at J, with 23 bases between. The length of the CDR3 is 18 residues. Germline CDR1 WSHSY, CDR2 SAAADI.